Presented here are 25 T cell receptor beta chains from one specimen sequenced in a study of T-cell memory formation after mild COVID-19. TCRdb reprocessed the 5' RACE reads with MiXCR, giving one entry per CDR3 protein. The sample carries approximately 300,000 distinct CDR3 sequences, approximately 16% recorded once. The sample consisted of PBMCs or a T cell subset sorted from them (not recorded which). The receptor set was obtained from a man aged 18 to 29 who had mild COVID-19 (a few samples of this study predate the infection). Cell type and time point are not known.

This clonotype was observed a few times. The CDR3 bases are TGTGCCAGCACCATGAGGCAGCGTGAGCAGTTCTTC. Translated, it gives CASTMRQREQFF. This rearrangement joins TRBV7-2 to TRBJ2-1; D ambiguous. V was pared by 7 bases and J by 9 bases, with 13 bases between. CDR3 length: 12 residues. Germline values: CDR1 SGHTA, CDR2 FQGNSA.

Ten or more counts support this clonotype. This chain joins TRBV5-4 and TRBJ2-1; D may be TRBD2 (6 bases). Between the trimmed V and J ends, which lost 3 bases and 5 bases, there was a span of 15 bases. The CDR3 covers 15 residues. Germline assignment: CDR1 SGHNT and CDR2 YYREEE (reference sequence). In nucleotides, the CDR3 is TGTGCCAGCAGCTCCAGCCGGAGGGGAAACAATGAGCAGTTCTTC. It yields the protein CASSSSRRGNNEQFF.

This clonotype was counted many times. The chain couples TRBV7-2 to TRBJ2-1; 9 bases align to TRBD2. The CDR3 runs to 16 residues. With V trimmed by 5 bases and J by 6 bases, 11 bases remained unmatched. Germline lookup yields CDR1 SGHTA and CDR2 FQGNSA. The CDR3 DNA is TGTGCCAGCAGCAGTCTACCTGCGGGGGGGGGCAATGAGCAGTTCTTC. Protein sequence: CASSSLPAGGGNEQFF.

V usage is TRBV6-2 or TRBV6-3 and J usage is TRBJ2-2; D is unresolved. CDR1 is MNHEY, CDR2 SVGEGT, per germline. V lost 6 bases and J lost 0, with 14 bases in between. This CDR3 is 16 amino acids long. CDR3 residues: CASSETPSTNTGELFF. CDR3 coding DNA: TGTGCCAGCAGCGAGACCCCCTCTACGAACACCGGGGAGCTGTTTTTT.

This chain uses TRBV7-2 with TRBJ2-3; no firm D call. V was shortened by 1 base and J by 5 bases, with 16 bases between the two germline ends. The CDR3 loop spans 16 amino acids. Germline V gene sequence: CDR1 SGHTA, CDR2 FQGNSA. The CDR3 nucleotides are TGTGCCAGCAGCTTAGGACCAGGCCTAAGAAGAGATACGCAGTATTTT. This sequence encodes CASSLGPGLRRDTQYF.

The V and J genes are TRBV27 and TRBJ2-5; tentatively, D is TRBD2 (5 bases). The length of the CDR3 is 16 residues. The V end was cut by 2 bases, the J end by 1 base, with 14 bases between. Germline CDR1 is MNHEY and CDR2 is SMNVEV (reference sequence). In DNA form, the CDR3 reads TGTGCCAGCAGTTTAAACTTGCGGGCGGTCCAAGAGACCCAGTACTTC. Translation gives CASSLNLRAVQETQYF.

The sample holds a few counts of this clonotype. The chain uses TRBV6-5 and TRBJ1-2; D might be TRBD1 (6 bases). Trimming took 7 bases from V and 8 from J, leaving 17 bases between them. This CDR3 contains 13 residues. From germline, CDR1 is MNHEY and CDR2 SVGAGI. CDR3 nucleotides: TGTGCCAGCACCACGCCAGGGGACGGGGGCTACACCTTC. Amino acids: CASTTPGDGGYTF.

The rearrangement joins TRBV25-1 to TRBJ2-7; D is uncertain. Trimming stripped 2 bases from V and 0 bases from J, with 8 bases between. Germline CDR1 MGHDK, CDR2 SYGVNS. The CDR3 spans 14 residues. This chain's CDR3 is CASSEEVYSYEQYF. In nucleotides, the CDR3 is TGTGCCAGCAGTGAAGAGGTGTACTCCTACGAGCAGTACTTC.

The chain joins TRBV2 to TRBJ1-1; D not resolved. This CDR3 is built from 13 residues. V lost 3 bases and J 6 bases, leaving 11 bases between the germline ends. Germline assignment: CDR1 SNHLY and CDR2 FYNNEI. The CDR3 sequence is CASSETDAAEAFF. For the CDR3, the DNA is TGTGCCAGCAGTGAGACGGACGCAGCTGAAGCTTTCTTT.

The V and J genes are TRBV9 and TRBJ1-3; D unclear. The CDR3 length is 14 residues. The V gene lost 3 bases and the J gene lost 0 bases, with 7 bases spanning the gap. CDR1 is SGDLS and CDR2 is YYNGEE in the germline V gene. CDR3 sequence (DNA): TGTGCCAGCAGCGCTGATTACTCTGGAAACACCATATATTTT. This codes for CASSADYSGNTIYF.

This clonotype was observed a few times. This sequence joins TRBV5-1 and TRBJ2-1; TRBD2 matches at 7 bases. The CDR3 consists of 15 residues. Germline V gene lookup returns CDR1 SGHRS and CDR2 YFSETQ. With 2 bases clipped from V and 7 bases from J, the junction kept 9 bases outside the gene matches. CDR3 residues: CASSFFTSVRNEQFF. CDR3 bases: TGCGCCAGCAGCTTTTTTACTAGCGTACGAAATGAGCAGTTCTTC.

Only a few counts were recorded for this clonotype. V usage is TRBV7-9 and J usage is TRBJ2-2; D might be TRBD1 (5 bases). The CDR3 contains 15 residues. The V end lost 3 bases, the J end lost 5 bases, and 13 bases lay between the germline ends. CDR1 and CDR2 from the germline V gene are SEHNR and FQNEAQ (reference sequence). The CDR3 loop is CASSFTTGGTGELFF. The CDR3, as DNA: TGTGCCAGCAGCTTTACTACAGGCGGTACCGGGGAGCTGTTTTTT.

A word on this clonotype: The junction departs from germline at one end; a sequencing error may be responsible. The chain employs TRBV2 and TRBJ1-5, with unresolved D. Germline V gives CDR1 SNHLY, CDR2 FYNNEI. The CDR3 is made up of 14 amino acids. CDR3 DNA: TGTGCCAGCAGCGAAGGTTGGGGAAATCAGCCCCAGCATTTT. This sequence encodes CASSEGWGNQPQHF.

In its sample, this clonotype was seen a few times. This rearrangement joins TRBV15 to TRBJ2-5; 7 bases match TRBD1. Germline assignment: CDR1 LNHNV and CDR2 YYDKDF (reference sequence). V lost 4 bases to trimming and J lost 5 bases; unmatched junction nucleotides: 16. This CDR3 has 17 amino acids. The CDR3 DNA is TGTGCCACCAGCACATCGCGACAGGGATTCTTTTATGAGACCCAGTACTTC. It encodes CATSTSRQGFFYETQYF.

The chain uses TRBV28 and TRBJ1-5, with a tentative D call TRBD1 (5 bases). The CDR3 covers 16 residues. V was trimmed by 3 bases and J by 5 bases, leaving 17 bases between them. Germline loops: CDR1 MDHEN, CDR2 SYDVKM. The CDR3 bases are TGTGCCAGCAGTTTGGTGGGGGGGTTATTCTATCAGCCCCAGCATTTT. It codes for CASSLVGGLFYQPQHF. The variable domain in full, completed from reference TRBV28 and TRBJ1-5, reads DVKVTQSSRYLVKRTGEKVFLECVQDMDHENMFWYRQDPGLGLRLIYFSYDVKMKEKGDIPEGYSVSREKKERFSLILESASTNQTSMYLCASSLVGGLFYQPQHFGDGTRLSIL.

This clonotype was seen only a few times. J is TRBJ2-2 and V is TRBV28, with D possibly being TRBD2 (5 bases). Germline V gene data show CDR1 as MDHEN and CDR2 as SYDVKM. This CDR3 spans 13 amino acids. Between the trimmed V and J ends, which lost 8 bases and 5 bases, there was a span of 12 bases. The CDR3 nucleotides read TGTGCCAGCGGATTTCTAGCTACCGGGGAGCTGTTTTTT. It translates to CASGFLATGELFF.

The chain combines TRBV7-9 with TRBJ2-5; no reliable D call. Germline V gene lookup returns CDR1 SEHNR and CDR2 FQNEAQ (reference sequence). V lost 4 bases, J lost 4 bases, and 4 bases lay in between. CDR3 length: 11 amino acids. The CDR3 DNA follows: TGTGCCAGCAGCTCTGTAGAGACCCAGTACTTC. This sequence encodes CASSSVETQYF.

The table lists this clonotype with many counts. CDR3 loop: CASSLAPGGGEEQYF. The CDR3 DNA reads TGCGCCAGCAGCTTGGCCCCCGGTGGGGGTGAAGAGCAGTACTTC. This chain uses TRBV5-1 with TRBJ2-7, with D possibly being TRBD1 or TRBD2 (5 bases each). Germline V lookup: CDR1 SGHRS, CDR2 YFSETQ. V lost 0 bases to trimming and J lost 7 bases, with 17 bases between them. The CDR3 sequence is 15 residues long.

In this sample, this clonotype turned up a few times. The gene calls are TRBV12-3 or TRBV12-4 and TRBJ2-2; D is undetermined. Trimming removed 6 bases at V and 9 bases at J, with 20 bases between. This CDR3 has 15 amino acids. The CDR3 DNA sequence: TGTGCCAGCAGCCTCTGGGGATCTCGGACCCGGGAGCTGTTTTTT. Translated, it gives CASSLWGSRTRELFF.

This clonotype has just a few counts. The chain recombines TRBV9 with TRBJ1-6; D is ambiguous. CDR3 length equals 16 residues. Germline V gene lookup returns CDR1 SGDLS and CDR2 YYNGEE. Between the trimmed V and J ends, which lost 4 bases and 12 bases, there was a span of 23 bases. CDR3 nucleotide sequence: TGTGCCAGCAGCCCTAGCCCCTGGAATCCGGACGTACCCCTCCACTTT. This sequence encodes CASSPSPWNPDVPLHF.

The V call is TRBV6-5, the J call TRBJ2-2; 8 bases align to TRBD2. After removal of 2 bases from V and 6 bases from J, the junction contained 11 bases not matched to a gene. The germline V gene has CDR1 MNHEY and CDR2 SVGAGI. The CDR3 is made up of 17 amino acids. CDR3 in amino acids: CASSYRPGLEGSGELFF. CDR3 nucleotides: TGTGCCAGCAGTTACCGACCGGGACTAGAGGGATCCGGGGAGCTGTTTTTT.

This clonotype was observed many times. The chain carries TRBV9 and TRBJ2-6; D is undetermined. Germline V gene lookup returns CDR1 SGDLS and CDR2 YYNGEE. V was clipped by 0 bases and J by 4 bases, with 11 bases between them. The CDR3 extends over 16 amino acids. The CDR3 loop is CASSVGQHSGANVLTF. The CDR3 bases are TGTGCCAGCAGCGTAGGGCAGCACTCCGGGGCCAACGTCCTGACTTTC.

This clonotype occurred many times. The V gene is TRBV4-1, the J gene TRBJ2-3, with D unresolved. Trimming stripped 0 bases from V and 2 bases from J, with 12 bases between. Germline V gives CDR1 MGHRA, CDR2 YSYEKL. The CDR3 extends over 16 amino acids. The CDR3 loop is CASSQEMAPSTDTQYF. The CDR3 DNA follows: TGCGCCAGCAGCCAAGAGATGGCCCCCTCCACAGATACGCAGTATTTT.

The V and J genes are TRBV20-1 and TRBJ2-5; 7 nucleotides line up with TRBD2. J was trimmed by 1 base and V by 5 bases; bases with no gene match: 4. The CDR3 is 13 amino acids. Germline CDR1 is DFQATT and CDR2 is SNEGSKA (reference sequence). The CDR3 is CSAQSGAQETQYF. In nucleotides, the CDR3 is TGCAGTGCTCAGAGCGGGGCCCAAGAGACCCAGTACTTC.

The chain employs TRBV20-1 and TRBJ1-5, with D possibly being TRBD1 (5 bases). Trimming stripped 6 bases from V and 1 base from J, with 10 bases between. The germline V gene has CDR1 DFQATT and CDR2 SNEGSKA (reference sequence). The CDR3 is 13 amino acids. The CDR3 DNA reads TGCAGTGCGGGGGGAAGGAGCAATCAGCCCCAGCATTTT. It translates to CSAGGRSNQPQHF.